What follows describes a single T cell receptor (beta chain). The sample comes from a study of cytomegalovirus exposure and HLA in healthy donors. Germline loops: CDR1 LNHNV, CDR2 YYDKDF (reference sequence). V gave up 10 bases and J gave up 4 bases, with 19 bases separating them. The CDR3 sequence is 14 residues long. PCR was performed using 60 Vbeta and 13 Jbeta primers. Assay: immunoSEQ multiplex PCR; the TCRdb copy retains only in-frame clones and omits some. The sample lists about 160,000 clones, roughly 85% seen once, with 1% in the top ten. The TCR sequence derives from a boy aged 2 to 10 in good health and CMV-seronegative. Material for sequencing was PBMCs. V gene TRBV15 combines with J gene TRBJ1-2, with a weak D call TRBD1 (6 bases). This CDR3 reads CASRDRGAGYGYTF. CDR3 sequence (DNA): TGTGCCAGCAGAGATCGGGGGGCGGGCTATGGCTACACCTTC.